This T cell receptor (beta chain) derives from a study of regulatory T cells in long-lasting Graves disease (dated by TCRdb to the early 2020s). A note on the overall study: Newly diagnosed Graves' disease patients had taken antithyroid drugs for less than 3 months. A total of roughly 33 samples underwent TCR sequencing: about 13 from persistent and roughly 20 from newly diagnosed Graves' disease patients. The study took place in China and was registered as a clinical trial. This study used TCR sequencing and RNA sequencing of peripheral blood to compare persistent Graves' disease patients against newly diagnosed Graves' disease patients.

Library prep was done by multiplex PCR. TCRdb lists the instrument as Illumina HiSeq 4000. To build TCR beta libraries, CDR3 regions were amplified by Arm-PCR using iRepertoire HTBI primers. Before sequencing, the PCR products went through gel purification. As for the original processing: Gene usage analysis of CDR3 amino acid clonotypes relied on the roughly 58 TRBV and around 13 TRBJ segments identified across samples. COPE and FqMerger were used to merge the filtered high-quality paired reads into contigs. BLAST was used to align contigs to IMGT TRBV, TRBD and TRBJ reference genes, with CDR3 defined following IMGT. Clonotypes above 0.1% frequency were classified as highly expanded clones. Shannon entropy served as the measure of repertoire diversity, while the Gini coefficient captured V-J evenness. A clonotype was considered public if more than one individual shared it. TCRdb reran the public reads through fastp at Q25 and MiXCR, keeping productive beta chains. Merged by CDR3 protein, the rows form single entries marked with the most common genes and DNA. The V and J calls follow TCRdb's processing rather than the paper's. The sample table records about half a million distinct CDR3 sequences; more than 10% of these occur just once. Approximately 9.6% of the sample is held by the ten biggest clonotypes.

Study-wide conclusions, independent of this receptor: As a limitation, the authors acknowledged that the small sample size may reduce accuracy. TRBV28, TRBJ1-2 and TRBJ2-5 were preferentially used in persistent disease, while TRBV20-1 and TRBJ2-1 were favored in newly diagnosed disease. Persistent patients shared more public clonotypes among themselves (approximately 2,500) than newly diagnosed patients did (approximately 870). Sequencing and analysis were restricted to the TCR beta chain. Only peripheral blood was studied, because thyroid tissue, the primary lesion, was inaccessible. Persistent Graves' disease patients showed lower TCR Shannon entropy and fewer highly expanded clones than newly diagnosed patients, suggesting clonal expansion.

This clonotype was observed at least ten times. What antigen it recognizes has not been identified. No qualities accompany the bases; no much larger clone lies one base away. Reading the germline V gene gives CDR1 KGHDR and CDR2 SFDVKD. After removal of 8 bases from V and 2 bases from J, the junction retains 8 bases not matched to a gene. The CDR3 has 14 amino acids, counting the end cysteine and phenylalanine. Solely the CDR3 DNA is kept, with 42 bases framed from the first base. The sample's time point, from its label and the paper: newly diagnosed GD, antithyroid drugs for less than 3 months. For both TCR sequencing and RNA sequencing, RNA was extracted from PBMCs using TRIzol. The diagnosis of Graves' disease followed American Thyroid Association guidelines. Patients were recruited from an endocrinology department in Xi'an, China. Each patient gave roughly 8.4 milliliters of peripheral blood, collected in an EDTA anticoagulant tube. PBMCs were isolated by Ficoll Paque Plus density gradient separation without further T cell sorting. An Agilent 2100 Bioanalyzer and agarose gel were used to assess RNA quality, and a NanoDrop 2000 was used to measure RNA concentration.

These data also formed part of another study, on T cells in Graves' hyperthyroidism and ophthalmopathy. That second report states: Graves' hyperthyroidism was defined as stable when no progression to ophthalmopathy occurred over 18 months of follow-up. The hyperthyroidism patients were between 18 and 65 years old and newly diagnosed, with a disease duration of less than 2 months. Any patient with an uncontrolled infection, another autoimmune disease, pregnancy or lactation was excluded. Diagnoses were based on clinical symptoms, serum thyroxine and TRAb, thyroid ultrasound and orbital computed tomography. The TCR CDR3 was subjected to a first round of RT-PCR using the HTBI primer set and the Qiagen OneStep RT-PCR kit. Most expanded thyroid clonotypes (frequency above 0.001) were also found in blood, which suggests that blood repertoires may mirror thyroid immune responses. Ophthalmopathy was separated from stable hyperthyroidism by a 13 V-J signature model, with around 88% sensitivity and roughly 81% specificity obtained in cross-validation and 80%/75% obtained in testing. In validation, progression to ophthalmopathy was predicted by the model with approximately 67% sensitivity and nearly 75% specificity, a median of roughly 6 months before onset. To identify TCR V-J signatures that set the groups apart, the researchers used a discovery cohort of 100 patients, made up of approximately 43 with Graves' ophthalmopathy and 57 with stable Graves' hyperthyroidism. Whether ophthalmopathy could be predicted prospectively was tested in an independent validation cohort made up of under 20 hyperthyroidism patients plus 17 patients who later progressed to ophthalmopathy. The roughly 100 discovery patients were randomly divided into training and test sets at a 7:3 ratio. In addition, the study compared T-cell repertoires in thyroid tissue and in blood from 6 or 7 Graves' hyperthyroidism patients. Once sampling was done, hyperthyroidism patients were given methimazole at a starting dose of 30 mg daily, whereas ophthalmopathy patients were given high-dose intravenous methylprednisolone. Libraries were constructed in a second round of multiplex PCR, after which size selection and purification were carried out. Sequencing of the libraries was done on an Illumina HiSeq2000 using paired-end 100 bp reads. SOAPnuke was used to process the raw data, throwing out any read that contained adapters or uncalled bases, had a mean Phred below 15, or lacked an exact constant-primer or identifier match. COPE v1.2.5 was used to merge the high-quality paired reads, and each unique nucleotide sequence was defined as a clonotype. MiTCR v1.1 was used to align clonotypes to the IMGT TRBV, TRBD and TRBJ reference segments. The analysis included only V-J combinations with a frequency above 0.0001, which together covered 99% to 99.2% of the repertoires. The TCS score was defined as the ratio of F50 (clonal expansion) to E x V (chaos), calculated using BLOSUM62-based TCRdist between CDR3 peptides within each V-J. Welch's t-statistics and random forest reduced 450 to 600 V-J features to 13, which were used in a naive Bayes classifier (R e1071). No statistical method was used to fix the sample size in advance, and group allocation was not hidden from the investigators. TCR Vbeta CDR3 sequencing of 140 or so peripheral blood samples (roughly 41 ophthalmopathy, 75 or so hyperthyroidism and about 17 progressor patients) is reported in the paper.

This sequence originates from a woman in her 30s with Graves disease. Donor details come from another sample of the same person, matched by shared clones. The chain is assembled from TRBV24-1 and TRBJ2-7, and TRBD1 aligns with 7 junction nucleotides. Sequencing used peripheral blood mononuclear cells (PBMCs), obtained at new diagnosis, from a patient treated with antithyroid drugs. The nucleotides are TGTGCCACCATTGGATCACAGGGGACCTACGAGCAGTACTTC. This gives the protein CATIGSQGTYEQYF.